The clone carrying this T cell receptor (beta chain) was seen more than once but under ten times. Its antigen is unidentified. This sample was taken from a study of cytomegalovirus exposure and HLA in healthy donors. Primers for the PCR totalled 60 Vbeta and 13 Jbeta. The data were produced by immunoSEQ multiplex PCR, yet TCRdb's version contains in-frame clones alone and is incomplete. The top ten clones hold around 0.57% of a sample with about 230,000 clones, approximately 82% of them seen once. Germline assignment: CDR1 GTSNPN and CDR2 SVGIG (reference sequence). The CDR3 is 13 amino acids. Trimming cost V 6 bases and J 11 bases, with 17 bases left between them. Regarding the study as a whole: Analysis was carried out at a later point, and it linked a missense DCLRE1C variant to TCR beta V- and J-gene trimming.

This sequence originates from a middle-aged woman in good health and CMV-seronegative. The J gene is TRBJ1-6, the V gene TRBV30; D not certain. Material for sequencing was PBMCs. The CDR3 protein is CACYRGAGAPLHF. The DNA of the CDR3 is TGTGCCTGCTACCGAGGTGCCGGGGCACCCCTCCACTTT.